This record covers a single T cell receptor (beta chain). The record originates from a study of blood T cell repertoires in COVID-19. Overall study: The United States, Italy and Spain were the sources of the acute and convalescent COVID-19 samples. PBMCs, B-cell-depleted T cells, or T cells were the source of the cDNA or gDNA that made up the material.

In the study's own analysis: Researchers report that nucleated cell counts were estimated from reference gene primer amplification. Generated by immunoSEQ multiplex PCR, the TCRdb table keeps only in-frame clones and is missing some. From that table come the V and J calls and clone size; the DNA was used to work out D and trimming. The sample has tens of thousands of clones, more than 80% seen once. The CDR3 runs 13 residues. The germline V and J ends were trimmed by 3 bases and 1 base, with 7 bases remaining between them. Germline V gene sequence: CDR1 MGHRA, CDR2 YSYEKL. J is TRBJ2-7 and V is TRBV4-1; TRBD2 is a possible D gene (6 bases). This clonotype was sampled from a man aged 50 to 60 with COVID-19, enrolled during active disease. Sequencing input: peripheral blood. The CDR3 DNA is TGCGCCAGCAGCCAGCGGGATTCCTACGAGCAGTACTTC. This encodes CASSQRDSYEQYF.